This T cell receptor beta chain derives from a study of beta chain features in type 1 diabetes. The whole isolated RNA underwent reverse transcription, so sequencing captured expressed TCRB transcripts. Generated by immunoSEQ multiplex PCR, the TCRdb table keeps only in-frame clones and is missing some. The table has 130,000 or so clones, 15% to 20% seen once; the top ten hold about 2.1%. Each population that was sorted was more than 95% pure. The table lists this clone with a few counts. Its antigen remains unknown. The study, taken as a whole, reports: A moderate, significant TCRB CDR3 shortening appeared in type 1 diabetes across four CD4+ subsets.

V was trimmed by 0 bases and J by 6 bases, leaving 11 bases between them. The CDR3 is 14 amino acids. Germline CDR1 SEHNR, CDR2 FQNEAQ (reference sequence). J is TRBJ1-1 and V is TRBV7-9; D gene unclear. This TCR was sampled from a man aged 30 to 39 with type 1 diabetes. Sequencing was done on a sample of central memory CD4+ T cells from blood. CDR3 amino acids: CASSLAGGKAEAFF. In DNA, the CDR3 is TGTGCCAGCAGCTTAGCGGGAGGGAAGGCTGAAGCTTTCTTT.